These 22 T cell receptor beta chains were all obtained from the same sample, sequenced in a study of OX40 agonist ivuxolimab in advanced cancers. The repertoire was sequenced with immunoSEQ multiplex PCR; TCRdb's copy has only in-frame clones and lacks some. The sample includes tens of thousands of clones, 70% to 85% of them seen just once. The specimen comprised CD4+ or CD8+ T cells sorted from blood, sampled in a trial of the OX40 agonist ivuxolimab. These receptors all stem from an adult with an advanced solid tumor such as melanoma, head and neck, liver or kidney cancer.

This chain connects TRBV2 to TRBJ2-2, with D possibly called TRBD1 or TRBD2 (5 bases each). The germline V gene encodes CDR1 SNHLY and CDR2 FYNNEI. Trimming removed 6 bases at V and 4 bases at J, with 15 bases between. CDR3 length: 15 amino acids. CDR3 nucleotides: TGTGCCAGCAGCTTCGGGGCCCCAGTCACCGGGGAGCTGTTTTTT. Protein product: CASSFGAPVTGELFF.

J is TRBJ1-1 and V is TRBV29-1; D is perhaps TRBD1 (5 bases). The germline gives CDR1 SQVTM, CDR2 ANQGSEA. The V end was cut by 6 bases, the J end by 1 base, with 12 bases between. This CDR3 is built from 13 residues. CDR3 sequence: CSVPRGSNTEAFF. As DNA, the CDR3 is TGCAGCGTCCCCCGGGGCTCGAACACTGAAGCTTTCTTT.

This chain connects TRBV4-2 to TRBJ2-2, with TRBD2 identical over 13 bases. In germline, CDR1 is LGHNA, CDR2 YNFKEQ. V dropped 4 bases and J dropped 6; count of bases not matched to a gene: 5. CDR3 size: 16 residues. CDR3 in DNA: TGTGCCAGCAGCCCGGGACTAGCGGGATTTGCCGGGGAGCTGTTTTTT. Protein product: CASSPGLAGFAGELFF.

The chain recombines TRBV6-6 with TRBJ1-4; the D gene is possibly TRBD1 (6 bases). The CDR3 runs 12 residues. Germline V gene lookup returns CDR1 MNHNY and CDR2 SVGAGI (reference sequence). Between the trimmed V and J ends, which lost 8 bases and 8 bases, there was a span of 12 bases. CDR3 DNA sequence: TGTGCCAGCGCCCAAGGGGGGGAAAAACTGTTTTTT. This gives the protein CASAQGGEKLFF.

This clone was seen a single time. The gene calls are TRBV6-1 and TRBJ1-5; D ambiguous. The ends were cut back, 6 bases at V and 8 bases at J, with 11 bases in the middle. This CDR3 contains 12 residues. Germline loops: CDR1 MNHNS, CDR2 SASEGT. The DNA of the CDR3 is TGTGCCAGCAGAGTCGCTTGGGAGCCCCAGCATTTT. Translation gives CASRVAWEPQHF.

The chain combines TRBV5-1 with TRBJ2-5; the D gene is possibly TRBD1 (6 bases). Germline CDR1 reads SGHRS; CDR2 reads YFSETQ. The V end was cut by 0 bases, the J end by 2 bases, with 8 bases between. The CDR3 loop spans 14 amino acids. CDR3 loop: CASSLVDRQETQYF. CDR3 DNA sequence: TGCGCCAGCAGCTTGGTTGACAGGCAAGAGACCCAGTACTTC.

The chain has TRBV28 and TRBJ2-1; TRBD1 or TRBD2 may be the D gene (5 bases each). Trimming stripped 4 bases from V and 8 bases from J, with 9 bases between. Germline V lookup: CDR1 MDHEN, CDR2 SYDVKM. This CDR3 has 12 amino acids. The CDR3 bases are TGTGCCAGCAGTTGGGGGTCGCATGAGCAGTTCTTC. Protein: CASSWGSHEQFF.

The chain recombines TRBV6-5 with TRBJ1-2; D not certain. This CDR3 is built from 13 residues. V lost 5 bases to trimming and J lost 7 bases, with 14 bases between them. Germline-derived CDR1 and CDR2 are MNHEY and SVGAGI. This CDR3 is CASSPSRGSGYTF. The CDR3 nucleotides are TGTGCCAGCAGTCCGTCGCGGGGATCTGGCTACACCTTC.

This chain uses TRBV20-1 with TRBJ2-7; no reliable D call. The germline V gene encodes CDR1 DFQATT and CDR2 SNEGSKA (reference sequence). The germline V and J ends were trimmed by 3 bases and 7 bases, with 10 bases remaining between them. CDR3 length: 11 amino acids. The CDR3 here is CSASGPLEQYV. In DNA, the CDR3 is TGCAGTGCTAGCGGACCCCTGGAGCAGTACGTC.

Here the CDR3 DNA reads TGTGCCAGCTCACGTACGTCAGGGCTCCAAGAGACCCAGTACTTC. Amino acids: CASSRTSGLQETQYF. The rearrangement joins TRBV18 to TRBJ2-5, with a tentative D call TRBD1 (5 bases). V was clipped by 4 bases and J by 1 base, with 13 bases between them. The germline V gene has CDR1 KGHSH and CDR2 LQKENI. This CDR3 comprises 15 residues. Complete variable domain (other parts from reference TRBV18 and TRBJ2-5): NAGVMQNPRHLVRRRGQEARLRCSPMKGHSHVYWYRQLPEEGLKFMVYLQKENIIDESGMPKERFSAEFPKEGPSILRIQQVVRGDSAAYFCASSRTSGLQETQYFGPGTRLLVL.

V gene TRBV7-9 combines with J gene TRBJ2-3, with 12 bases aligning to TRBD2. The CDR3 is 16 residues long. With 5 bases clipped from V and 1 base from J, the junction kept 4 bases outside the gene matches. Germline CDR1 reads SEHNR; CDR2 reads FQNEAQ (reference sequence). The CDR3 region is CASSPGLAGRTDTQYF. In DNA, the CDR3 is TGTGCCAGCAGCCCGGGACTAGCGGGTCGCACAGATACGCAGTATTTT.

The chain is built from TRBV4-1 and TRBJ1-3; TRBD1 might be the D (5 bases). V lost 2 bases to trimming and J lost 4 bases, with 12 bases between them. The CDR3 spans 15 residues. Germline lookup yields CDR1 MGHRA and CDR2 YSYEKL. The CDR3 DNA is TGCGCCAGCAGCCAACCCGGGACGGGCGGAAACACCATATATTTT. Its translation: CASSQPGTGGNTIYF.

The chain joins TRBV5-1 to TRBJ2-3; no clear D gene. Trimming left V 4 bases short and J 4 bases short, with 16 bases between. The CDR3 totals 15 residues. Germline V gives CDR1 SGHRS, CDR2 YFSETQ. The DNA of the CDR3 is TGCGCCAGCAGCCGGTGGGCACTGGTTGCAGATACGCAGTATTTT. Translated: CASSRWALVADTQYF.

The chain employs TRBV28 and TRBJ2-1; D unclear. Trimming pared 6 bases from V and 4 bases from J, leaving 4 bases between. The CDR3 consists of 11 residues. Germline CDR1 and CDR2: MDHEN and SYDVKM. CDR3 sequence (DNA): TGTGCCAGCAGGGAGTACAATGAGCAGTTCTTC. The encoded protein is CASREYNEQFF.

CDR3 protein: CASTQGLAGGSNTGELFF. CDR3 bases: TGTGCCAGCACCCAGGGACTAGCGGGGGGTTCGAACACCGGGGAGCTGTTTTTT. The chain employs TRBV7-6 and TRBJ2-2; TRBD2 matches at 15 bases. J was trimmed by 0 bases and V by 7 bases; bases with no gene match: 6. Germline CDR1 is SGHVS and CDR2 is FNYEAQ. This CDR3 is built from 18 residues.

This rearrangement joins TRBV28 to TRBJ1-2; no clear D. V was cut by 11 bases and J by 7 bases, with 14 bases left in between. This CDR3 has 11 residues. CDR1 is MDHEN and CDR2 is SYDVKM in the germline V gene. The CDR3 coding sequence is TGTGCCGCCGGTTCAGCCTTTGGCTACACCTTC. Translating it yields CAAGSAFGYTF.

This chain connects TRBV2 to TRBJ2-7; 10 bases are shared with TRBD2. This CDR3 spans 15 amino acids. V lost 8 bases to trimming and J lost 0 bases; unmatched junction nucleotides: 7. Germline-derived CDR1 and CDR2 are SNHLY and FYNNEI. As DNA, the CDR3 is TGTGCCAGCTCCCGGTCTAGCGGGAGCTCCTACGAGCAGTACTTC. This translates into CASSRSSGSSYEQYF.

This rearrangement joins TRBV7-2 to TRBJ2-3, with D unclear. The CDR3 sequence is 13 residues long. Germline V CDR1 and CDR2: SGHTA, FQGNSA. Trimming took off 1 base at V and 4 bases at J, with 6 bases between the two ends. CDR3 bases: TGTGCCAGCAGCTTAGGAGTGCCAGATACGCAGTATTTT. This sequence encodes CASSLGVPDTQYF. Variable domain in full (rest from reference TRBV7-2 and TRBJ2-3): GAGVSQSPSNKVTEKGKDVELRCDPISGHTALYWYRQSLGQGLEFLIYFQGNSAPDKSGLPSDRFSAERTGGSVSTLTIQRTQQEDSAVYLCASSLGVPDTQYFGPGTRLTVL.

The chain combines TRBV5-1 with TRBJ2-1, with TRBD1 matching 9 bases. The CDR3 runs 15 residues. V lost 2 bases and J lost 4; bases outside the gene matches: 4. Germline V CDR1 and CDR2: SGHRS, YFSETQ. The CDR3, as DNA: TGCGCCAGCAGCTTAGGGACAGGGATGTACAATGAGCAGTTCTTC. This gives the protein CASSLGTGMYNEQFF.

The chain is built from TRBV5-1 and TRBJ1-1; D might be TRBD1 (6 bases). This CDR3 is 14 amino acids long. The ends were cut back, 0 bases at V and 1 base at J, with 7 bases in the middle. Germline lookup yields CDR1 SGHRS and CDR2 YFSETQ. CDR3 in DNA: TGCGCCAGCAGCTTGGACAGGGAGAACACTGAAGCTTTCTTT. Translation gives CASSLDRENTEAFF.

This clone appeared once. The rearrangement joins TRBV4-1 to TRBJ1-1; 8 nucleotides agree with TRBD1. The CDR3 covers 17 residues. Trimming cost V 3 bases and J 10 bases; bases outside gene matches: 19. Germline CDR1 MGHRA, CDR2 YSYEKL. The CDR3 sequence: CASSHLGTGTLSGGAFF. The CDR3 nucleotides read TGCGCCAGCAGCCACCTGGGGACAGGAACCCTTAGCGGAGGAGCTTTCTTT.

The chain joins TRBV15 to TRBJ2-2; no clear D gene. The germline V gene has CDR1 LNHNV and CDR2 YYDKDF (reference sequence). The CDR3 length is 15 residues. V gave up 2 bases and J gave up 3 bases, with 10 bases separating them. CDR3 amino acids: CATSRMKIDTGELFF. The CDR3 nucleotides are TGTGCCACCAGCAGAATGAAGATAGACACCGGGGAGCTGTTTTTT.